This TCR beta chain was identified during a study of T cell responses to AZD1222 COVID-19 vaccine. The V gene's germline CDR1 is MRHNA and CDR2 SNTAGT. The ends were cut back, 4 bases at V and 5 bases at J, with 15 bases in the middle. The CDR3 is 15 residues long. Clones were read by immunoSEQ multiplex PCR, and TCRdb kept only the in-frame ones, dropping some. Here the sample spans 110,000 to 150,000 clones, approximately 92% being singletons. It was second doses at about 4 or about 12 weeks that were pooled. Regarding the study as a whole: The donor cohort was predominantly white British with a female majority, and clonal diversity may have been underestimated. Nearly half of spike-specific TCRs reportedly target unmutated variant regions. Only a handful of AZD1222 recipients, more than five in all, had baseline seropositivity.

In the case of this clone: Its antigen remains unidentified.

The genes are TRBV6-4 and TRBJ2-1; the D gene is possibly TRBD1 (5 bases). The receptor comes from an adult who received the AZD1222 COVID-19 vaccine. This specimen was peripheral blood, taken 28 days after the second AZD1222 dose. The CDR3: CASSAREGFNNEQFF. The CDR3 DNA follows: TGTGCCAGCAGTGCCAGGGAAGGATTTAACAATGAGCAGTTCTTC.